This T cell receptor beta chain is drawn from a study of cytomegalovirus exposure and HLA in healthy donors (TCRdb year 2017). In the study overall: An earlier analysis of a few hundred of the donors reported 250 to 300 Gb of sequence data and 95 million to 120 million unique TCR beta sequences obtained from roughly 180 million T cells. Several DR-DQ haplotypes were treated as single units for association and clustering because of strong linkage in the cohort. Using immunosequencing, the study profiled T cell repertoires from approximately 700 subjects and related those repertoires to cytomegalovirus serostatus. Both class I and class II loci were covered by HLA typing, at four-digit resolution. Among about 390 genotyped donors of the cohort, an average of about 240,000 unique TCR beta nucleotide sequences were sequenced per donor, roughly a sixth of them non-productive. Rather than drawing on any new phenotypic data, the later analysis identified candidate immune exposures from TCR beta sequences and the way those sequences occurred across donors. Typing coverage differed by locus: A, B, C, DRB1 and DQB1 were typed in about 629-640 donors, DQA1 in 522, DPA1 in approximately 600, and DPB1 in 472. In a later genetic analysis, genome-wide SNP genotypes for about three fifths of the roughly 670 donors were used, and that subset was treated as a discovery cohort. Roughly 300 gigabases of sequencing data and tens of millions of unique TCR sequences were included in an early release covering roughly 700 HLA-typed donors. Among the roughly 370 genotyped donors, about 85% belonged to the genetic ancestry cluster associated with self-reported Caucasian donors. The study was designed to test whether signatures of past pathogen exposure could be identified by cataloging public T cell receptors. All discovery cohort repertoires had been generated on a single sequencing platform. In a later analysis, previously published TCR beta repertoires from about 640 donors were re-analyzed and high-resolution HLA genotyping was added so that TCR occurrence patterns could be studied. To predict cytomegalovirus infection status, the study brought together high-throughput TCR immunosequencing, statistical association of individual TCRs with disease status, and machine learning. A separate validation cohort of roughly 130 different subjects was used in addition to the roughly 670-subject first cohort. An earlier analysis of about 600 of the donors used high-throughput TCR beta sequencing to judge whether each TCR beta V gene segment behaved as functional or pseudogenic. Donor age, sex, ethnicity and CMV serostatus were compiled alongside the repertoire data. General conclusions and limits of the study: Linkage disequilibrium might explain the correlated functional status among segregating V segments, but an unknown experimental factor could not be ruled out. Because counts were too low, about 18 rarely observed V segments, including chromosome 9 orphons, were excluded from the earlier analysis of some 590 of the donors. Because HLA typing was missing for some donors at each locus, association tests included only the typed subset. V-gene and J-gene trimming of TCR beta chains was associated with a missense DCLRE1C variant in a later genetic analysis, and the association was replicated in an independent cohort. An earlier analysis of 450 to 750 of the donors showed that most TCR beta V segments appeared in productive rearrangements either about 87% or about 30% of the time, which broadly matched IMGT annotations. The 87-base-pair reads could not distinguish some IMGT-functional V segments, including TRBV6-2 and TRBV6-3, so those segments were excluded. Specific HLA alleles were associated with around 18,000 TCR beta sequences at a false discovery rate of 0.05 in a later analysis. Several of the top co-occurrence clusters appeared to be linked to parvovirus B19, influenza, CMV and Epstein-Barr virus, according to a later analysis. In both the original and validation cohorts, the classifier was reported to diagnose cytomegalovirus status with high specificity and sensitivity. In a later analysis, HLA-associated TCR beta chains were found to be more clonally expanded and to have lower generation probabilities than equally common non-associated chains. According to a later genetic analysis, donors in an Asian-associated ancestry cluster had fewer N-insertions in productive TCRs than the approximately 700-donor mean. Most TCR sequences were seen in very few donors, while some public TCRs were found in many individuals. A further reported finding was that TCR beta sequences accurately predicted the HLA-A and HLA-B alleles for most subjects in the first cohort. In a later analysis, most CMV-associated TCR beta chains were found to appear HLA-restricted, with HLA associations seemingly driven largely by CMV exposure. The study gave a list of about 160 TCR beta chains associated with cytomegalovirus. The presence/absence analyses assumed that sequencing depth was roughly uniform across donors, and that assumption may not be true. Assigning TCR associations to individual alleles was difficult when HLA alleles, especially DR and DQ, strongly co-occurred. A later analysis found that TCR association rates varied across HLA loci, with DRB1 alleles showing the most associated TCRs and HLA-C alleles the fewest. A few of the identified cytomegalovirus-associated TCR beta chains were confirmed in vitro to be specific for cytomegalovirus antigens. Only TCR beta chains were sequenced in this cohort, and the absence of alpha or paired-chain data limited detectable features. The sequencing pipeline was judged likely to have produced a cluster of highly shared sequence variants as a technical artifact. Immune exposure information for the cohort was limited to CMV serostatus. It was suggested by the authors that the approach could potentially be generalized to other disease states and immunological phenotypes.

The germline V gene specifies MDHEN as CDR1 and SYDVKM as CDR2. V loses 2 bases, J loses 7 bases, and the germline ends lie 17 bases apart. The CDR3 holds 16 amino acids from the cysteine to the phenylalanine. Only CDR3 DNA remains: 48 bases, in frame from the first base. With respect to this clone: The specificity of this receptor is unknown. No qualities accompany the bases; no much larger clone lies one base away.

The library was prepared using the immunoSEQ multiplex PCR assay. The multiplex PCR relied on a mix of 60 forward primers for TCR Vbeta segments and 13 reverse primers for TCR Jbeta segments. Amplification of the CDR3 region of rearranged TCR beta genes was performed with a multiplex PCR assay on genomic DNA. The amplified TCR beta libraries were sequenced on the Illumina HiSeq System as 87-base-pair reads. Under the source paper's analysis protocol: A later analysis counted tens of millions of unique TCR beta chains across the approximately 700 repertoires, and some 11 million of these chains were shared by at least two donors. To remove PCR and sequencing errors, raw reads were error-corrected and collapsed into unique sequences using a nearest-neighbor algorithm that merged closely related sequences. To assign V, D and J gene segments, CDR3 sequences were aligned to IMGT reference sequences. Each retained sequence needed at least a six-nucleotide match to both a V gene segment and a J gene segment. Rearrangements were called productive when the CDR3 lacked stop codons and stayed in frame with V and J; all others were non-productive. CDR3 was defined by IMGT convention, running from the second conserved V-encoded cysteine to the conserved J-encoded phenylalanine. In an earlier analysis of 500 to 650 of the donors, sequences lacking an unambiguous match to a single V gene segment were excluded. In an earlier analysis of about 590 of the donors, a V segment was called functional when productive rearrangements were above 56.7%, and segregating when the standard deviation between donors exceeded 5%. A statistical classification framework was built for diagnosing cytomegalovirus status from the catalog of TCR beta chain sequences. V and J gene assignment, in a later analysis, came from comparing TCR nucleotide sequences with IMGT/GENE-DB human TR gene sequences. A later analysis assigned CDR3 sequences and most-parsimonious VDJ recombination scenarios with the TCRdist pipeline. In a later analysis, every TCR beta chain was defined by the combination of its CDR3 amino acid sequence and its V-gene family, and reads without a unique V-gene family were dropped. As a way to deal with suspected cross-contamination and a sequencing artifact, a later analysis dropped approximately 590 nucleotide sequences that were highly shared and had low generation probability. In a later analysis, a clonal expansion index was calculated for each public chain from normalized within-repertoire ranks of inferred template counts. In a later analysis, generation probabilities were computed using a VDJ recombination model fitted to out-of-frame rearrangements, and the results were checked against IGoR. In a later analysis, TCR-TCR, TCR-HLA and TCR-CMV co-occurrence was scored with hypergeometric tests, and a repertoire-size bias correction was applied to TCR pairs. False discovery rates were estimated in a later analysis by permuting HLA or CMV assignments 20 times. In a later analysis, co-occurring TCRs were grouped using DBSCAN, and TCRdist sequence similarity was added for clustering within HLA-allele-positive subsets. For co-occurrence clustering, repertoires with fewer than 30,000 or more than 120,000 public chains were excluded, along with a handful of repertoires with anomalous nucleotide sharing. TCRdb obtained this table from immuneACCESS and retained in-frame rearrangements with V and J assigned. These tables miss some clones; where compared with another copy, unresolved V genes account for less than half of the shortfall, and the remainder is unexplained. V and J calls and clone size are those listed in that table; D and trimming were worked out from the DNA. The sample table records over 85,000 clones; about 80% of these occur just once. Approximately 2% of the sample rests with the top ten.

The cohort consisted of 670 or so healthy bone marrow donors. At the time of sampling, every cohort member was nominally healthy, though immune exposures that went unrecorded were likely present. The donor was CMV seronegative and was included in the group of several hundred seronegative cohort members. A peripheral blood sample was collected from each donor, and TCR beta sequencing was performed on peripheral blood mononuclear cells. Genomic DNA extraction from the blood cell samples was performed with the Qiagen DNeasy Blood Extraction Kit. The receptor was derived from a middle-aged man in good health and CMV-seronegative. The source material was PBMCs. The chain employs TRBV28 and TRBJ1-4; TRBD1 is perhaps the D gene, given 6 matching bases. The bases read TGTGCCAGCAGTTTAGGGTTGGCGGGGGCACGTGAAAAACTGTTTTTT. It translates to CASSLGLAGAREKLFF.